The 5 T cell receptor beta chains given below trace back to one sample, sequenced in a study of shared clonotypes between healthy human individuals. Method: immunoSEQ multiplex PCR; TCRdb's copy keeps in-frame clones and lacks some. The sample carries fewer than 2.5 million clones, 93% recorded once. The specimen was naive CD4+ T cells from PBMCs. Subset in this sample: CD45RA+ positively selected. Receptors were obtained from a young man in good health. Some clones in this sample may be carry-over from other donors' samples.

Details on this clone: This same CDR3 is encoded by further DNA sequences in the sample. The chain couples TRBV28 to TRBJ1-2; 7 positions match TRBD1. Germline CDR1 MDHEN, CDR2 SYDVKM. J gave up 5 bases and V 2 bases, and 2 bases lay outside the gene matches. The CDR3 length is 13 residues. The CDR3 reads CASSLRDRYGYTF. In DNA form, the CDR3 reads TGTGCCAGCAGTTTACGGGACAGATATGGCTACACCTTC.

The chain uses TRBV25-1 and TRBJ2-2; possible D gene TRBD2, 6 bases. The CDR3 loop spans 14 amino acids. Germline CDR1 MGHDK, CDR2 SYGVNS. Trimming left V 2 bases short and J 7 bases short, with 11 bases between. CDR3 region: CASSERRGFGELFF. The CDR3 DNA reads as TGTGCCAGCAGTGAAAGACGGGGGTTCGGGGAGCTGTTTTTT.

This chain uses TRBV28 with TRBJ2-5; 14 bases align to TRBD2. Germline trimming cut 5 bases from V and 5 bases from J; bases unmatched to any gene: 13. Germline V gene lookup returns CDR1 MDHEN and CDR2 SYDVKM. This CDR3 comprises 18 residues. The CDR3 DNA sequence: TGTGCCAGCAGTAACCCCGGGACTAGCGGGAGTAATAGGGAGACCCAGTACTTC. Translated: CASSNPGTSGSNRETQYF.

V and J are TRBV5-4 and TRBJ1-1, with 7 bases fitting TRBD1. The CDR3 has 15 amino acids. V lost 4 bases and J lost 1; bases outside the gene matches: 7. Germline V gene data show CDR1 as SGHNT and CDR2 as YYREEE (reference sequence). The CDR3 DNA sequence: TGTGCCAGCAGCAATAAAAGACAGGGGAACACTGAAGCTTTCTTT. This translates into CASSNKRQGNTEAFF.

This chain uses TRBV15 with TRBJ2-7, with TRBD1 matching over 7 bases. The length of the CDR3 is 13 residues. J was trimmed by 2 bases and V by 6 bases; bases with no gene match: 4. Germline lookup yields CDR1 LNHNV and CDR2 YYDKDF (reference sequence). This CDR3 is CATRKGQTYEQYF. DNA of the CDR3: TGTGCCACCAGGAAGGGACAGACCTACGAGCAGTACTTC.